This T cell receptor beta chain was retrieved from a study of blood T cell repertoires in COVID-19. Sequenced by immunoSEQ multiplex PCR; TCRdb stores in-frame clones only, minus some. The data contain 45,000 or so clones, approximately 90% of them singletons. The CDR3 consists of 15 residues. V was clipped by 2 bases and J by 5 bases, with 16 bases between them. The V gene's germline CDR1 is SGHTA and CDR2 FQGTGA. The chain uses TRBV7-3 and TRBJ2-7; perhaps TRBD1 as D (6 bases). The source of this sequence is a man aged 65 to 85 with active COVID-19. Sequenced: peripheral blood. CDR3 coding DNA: TGTGCCAGCAGCTTAGTGGCAGGGGAAACGGACGAGCAGTACTTC. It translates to CASSLVAGETDEQYF.